This T cell receptor (beta chain) emerged from a study of T cell repertoires in cytomegalovirus infection (dated by TCRdb to between 2018 and 2021). Regarding the complete study: Donor HLA type was relevant to the analysis, because carriage of CMV infection together with the matching HLA type was indicated by public TCR beta signatures.

Inclusive of the bounding cysteine and phenylalanine, the CDR3 is 14 residues long. Only the CDR3 region is kept as DNA, spanning 42 bases read in frame from base 1. The germline V gene sets CDR1 to SGHRS and CDR2 to YFSETQ. V has 4 bases trimmed and J has 5 bases trimmed; junction bases matching no gene number 8. General conclusions and limits of the study: In both this cohort and an independent cohort of several hundred donors, the cumulative frequency of public TCR beta family members distinguished carriers of CMV infection plus the relevant HLA type. The ex vivo response was dominated by HLA-C-restricted CMV-specific TCR beta clonotypes, which also provided the single most frequent clonotype in two of eight donors.

The sample was run on an Illumina HiSeq 1500. TCRdb reanalyzed the raw reads on its own, using fastp at Q25 for trimming and MiXCR for clone calling, and kept in-frame beta chains. Rows with one shared CDR3 protein collapse into an entry with the most common genes and DNA. A total of 200,000 to 300,000 distinct CDR3 sequences appear in this sample, roughly 12% of them only once. The biggest ten clones account for 1.5% to 2% of the sample. As regards this clonotype: It lacks a known antigen. Base qualities are missing; no much larger clone stands one base away.

The chain uses TRBV5-1 and TRBJ2-5, with TRBD2 matching 7 junction bases. The sequencing input was PBMCs. This TCR was sampled from a human donor in good health (CMV status not recorded). Some clones in this sample may be carry-over from other donors' samples. The DNA reads as follows: TGCGCCAGCAGCCCCGGAGCGGGGTTGGAGACCCAGTACTTC. Its product reads: CASSPGAGLETQYF.